These 10 T cell receptor beta chains originate from one sample sequenced in a study of blood T cell repertoires in COVID-19. Assay: immunoSEQ multiplex PCR; the TCRdb copy retains only in-frame clones and omits some. The table records 150,000 to 200,000 clones, more than 65% of them present only once. The sample consisted of PBMCs or T cells enriched from blood (not recorded which). All receptors come from a woman aged 45-59 years with acute COVID-19.

This clone occurred once. The rearrangement links TRBV12-3 or TRBV12-4 to TRBJ1-2; a possible D gene is TRBD1 (6 bases). The CDR3 is 13 amino acids. Deletions cut 2 bases from V and 7 bases from J, with 11 bases between. In nucleotides, the CDR3 is TGTGCCAGCAGTTTACCGGGACACCCTGGCTACACCTTC. Translation gives CASSLPGHPGYTF.

The CDR3 protein is CASSTTGTDREKLFF. The CDR3, as DNA: TGTGCCAGCAGTACAACCGGGACAGATCGAGAAAAACTGTTTTTT. The chain employs TRBV6-2 or TRBV6-3 and TRBJ1-4; 7 bases agree with TRBD1. The germline CDR1 and CDR2 sequences are MNHEY and SVGEGT. V was pared by 5 bases and J by 8 bases, with 11 bases of the junction left unmatched. The CDR3 spans 15 residues.

The sample holds a few counts of this clone. The V call is TRBV29-1, the J call TRBJ1-2; the D gene is possibly TRBD1 (5 bases). Trimming took 5 bases from V and 3 from J, leaving 10 bases between them. CDR1 SQVTM and CDR2 ANQGSEA come from the germline V gene. This CDR3 comprises 12 residues. CDR3 amino acids: CSVRPGDYGYTF. CDR3 bases: TGCAGCGTTCGCCCGGGGGACTATGGCTACACCTTC.

The genes are TRBV6-6 and TRBJ2-4; 14 positions agree with TRBD2. V lost 5 bases and J lost 0; bases outside the gene matches: 6. Germline CDR1 reads MNHNY; CDR2 reads SVGAGI (reference sequence). The CDR3 is 18 amino acids. The CDR3 bases are TGTGCCAGCAGTCCCACAGGACTAGCGGGGGGAGCCAAAAACATTCAGTACTTC. This translates into CASSPTGLAGGAKNIQYF.

This chain links TRBV12-3 or TRBV12-4 with TRBJ1-3; D unclear. This CDR3 has 12 residues. V lost 10 bases, J lost 2 bases, and 9 bases lay in between. CDR3 residues: CATQSAGNTIYF. In DNA form, the CDR3 reads TGTGCCACCCAATCGGCTGGAAACACCATATATTTT.

The gene calls are TRBV6-5 and TRBJ2-2, with 7 bases aligning to TRBD2. The germline V gene encodes CDR1 MNHEY and CDR2 SVGAGI. The CDR3 is made up of 13 amino acids. After removal of 6 bases from V and 6 bases from J, the junction contained 4 bases not matched to a gene. The chain's CDR3 is CASRERGSGELFF. DNA for the CDR3: TGTGCCAGCAGGGAGCGGGGATCCGGGGAGCTGTTTTTT.

The V call is TRBV6-5, the J call TRBJ2-7; possible D gene TRBD1, 6 bases. Germline CDR1 and CDR2: MNHEY and SVGAGI. This CDR3 has 15 amino acids. Trimming cost V 10 bases and J 3 bases, with 22 bases left between them. The CDR3 DNA sequence: TGTGCCAACTTCTACCAGGGGTTTGGGGGCTACGAGCAGTACGTC. Its translation: CANFYQGFGGYEQYV.

V gene TRBV5-1 combines with J gene TRBJ2-5, with D possibly TRBD2 on 5 matching bases. V lost 0 bases and J lost 3, with 12 bases in between. Germline CDR1 SGHRS, CDR2 YFSETQ. The CDR3 has 15 residues. The CDR3 sequence is CASSLGAEGKETQYF. In DNA form, the CDR3 reads TGCGCCAGCAGCTTGGGGGCAGAGGGTAAAGAGACCCAGTACTTC. The full variable domain, completed using reference TRBV5-1 and TRBJ2-5, is KAGVTQTPRYLIKTRGQQVTLSCSPISGHRSVSWYQQTPGQGLQFLFEYFSETQRNKGNFPGRFSGRQFSNSRSEMNVSTLELGDSALYLCASSLGAEGKETQYFGPGTRLLVL.

This chain uses TRBV6-4 with TRBJ1-2; D is possibly TRBD1 (5 bases). The germline V gene encodes CDR1 MRHNA and CDR2 SNTAGT. This CDR3 is 15 amino acids long. V dropped 4 bases and J dropped 8 bases, with 20 bases sitting between them. CDR3 region: CASSAMSQGLGGYTF. CDR3 nucleotides: TGTGCCAGCAGTGCTATGTCTCAGGGCCTGGGGGGCTACACCTTC.

V and J are TRBV15 and TRBJ1-5; D is ambiguous. This CDR3 spans 13 amino acids. In germline, CDR1 is LNHNV, CDR2 YYDKDF (reference sequence). Trimming removed 3 bases at V and 8 bases at J, with 11 bases between. CDR3 coding DNA: TGTGCCACCAGCAGGACTACCACGGAGCCCCAGCATTTT. Its protein product is CATSRTTTEPQHF.